This is a list of T cell receptor beta chains from one sample in a study of cytomegalovirus exposure and HLA in healthy donors. Produced via immunoSEQ multiplex PCR; TCRdb's table is partial and in-frame only. The profile shows about 120,000 clones, almost 85% of them singletons. The sequenced sample was PBMCs. These receptors were collected from a woman aged 18-29 years in good health and CMV-seronegative. The CDR3 runs from the conserved cysteine through the conserved F or W. D genes are given only for firm matches. Where a row states a size, it is once, few, many or the class of an expanded clone; other rows omit it.

d_gene	abundance	v_gene	j_gene	CDR3aa	CDR3nt
-	-	TRBV7-9	TRBJ1-2	CASSTVPGHSGYTF	TGTGCCAGCAGCACCGTCCCGGGACACTCTGGCTACACCTTC
TRBD2	-	TRBV30	TRBJ2-3	CAWSRGGAYTDTQYF	TGTGCCTGGAGTCGCGGGGGGGCGTACACAGATACGCAGTATTTT
-	-	TRBV30	TRBJ2-7	CAWSARGIEQYF	TGTGCCTGGAGTGCCAGGGGAATCGAGCAGTACTTC
-	-	TRBV7-9	TRBJ2-7	CASSATSTGSYEQYF	TGTGCCAGCAGCGCTACCTCGACAGGATCCTACGAGCAGTACTTC
-	once	TRBV29-1	TRBJ1-2	CSGLQGSGGYTF	TGCAGCGGTCTACAGGGATCCGGCGGCTACACCTTC
-	-	TRBV25-1	TRBJ2-7	CASSESGISYEQYF	TGTGCCAGCAGTGAATCCGGGATATCCTACGAGCAGTACTTC
TRBD1	-	TRBV25-1	TRBJ1-1	CASCPSDRGGTEAFF	TGTGCCAGTTGCCCCTCGGACAGGGGAGGGACTGAAGCTTTCTTT
-	few	TRBV7-9	TRBJ1-1	CASSLAQADTEAFF	TGTGCCAGCAGCTTAGCGCAGGCAGACACTGAAGCTTTCTTT
TRBD2	-	TRBV7-9	TRBJ2-7	CSSSFSGEQYF	TGTTCCAGCAGCTTTAGCGGGGAGCAGTACTTC
TRBD2	-	TRBV18	TRBJ2-5	CASSPRLEMREGLGTQYF	TGTGCCAGCTCACCCCGTCTCGAAATGAGGGAGGGCCTCGGGACCCAGTACTTC
-	-	TRBV19	TRBJ1-1	CASSLVHGNTEAFF	TGTGCCAGTAGTCTGGTCCACGGGAACACTGAAGCTTTCTTT
TRBD1	-	TRBV4-2	TRBJ1-5	CASSWTGEGQPQHF	TGTGCCAGCAGTTGGACAGGGGAAGGACAGCCCCAGCATTTT
TRBD2	-	TRBV11-3	TRBJ2-1	CASSSRGVGNEQFF	TGTGCCAGCAGCTCCCGGGGGGTAGGCAATGAGCAGTTCTTC
TRBD1	few	TRBV29-1	TRBJ1-1	CSVPQGTGTEAFF	TGCAGCGTTCCACAGGGGACGGGGACTGAAGCTTTCTTT
-	once	TRBV7-9	TRBJ2-7	CASSPPSWSSYEQYF	TGTGCCAGCAGCCCGCCGTCGTGGAGCTCCTACGAGCAGTACTTC
-	-	TRBV27	TRBJ2-1	CASSLSVGTGNNEQFF	TGTGCCAGCAGTTTATCAGTGGGAACGGGGAACAATGAGCAGTTCTTC
-	-	TRBV5-1	TRBJ2-7	CASSRLTDSDDEQYF	TGCGCCAGCAGCCGTCTGACGGATAGCGACGACGAGCAGTACTTC
-	-	TRBV19	TRBJ1-2	CASSRRRLYGYTF	TGTGCCAGTAGTCGGCGGCGCCTCTATGGCTACACCTTC
TRBD2	-	TRBV4-1	TRBJ2-1	CASSQDTSGGYNEQFF	TGCGCCAGCAGCCAAGATACTAGCGGGGGTTACAATGAGCAGTTCTTC
-	-	TRBV6-1	TRBJ2-3	CASSEAGGFTDTQYF	TGTGCCAGCAGTGAAGCAGGCGGCTTCACAGATACGCAGTATTTT
-	-	TRBV29-1	TRBJ2-7	CSVAWTYTYEQYF	TGCAGCGTTGCCTGGACATATACCTACGAGCAGTACTTC
TRBD1	few	TRBV15	TRBJ2-3	CATSRAPTGGLSTDTQYF	TGTGCCACCAGCAGAGCTCCGACAGGGGGCCTAAGCACAGATACGCAGTATTTT
-	-	TRBV19	TRBJ1-5	CASQGSGRGIQPQHF	TGTGCCAGCCAAGGATCCGGCAGAGGGATTCAGCCCCAGCATTTT
-	-	TRBV7-9	TRBJ1-1	CASSLTDTREGTEAFF	TGTGCCAGCAGCTTAACAGACACAAGGGAGGGAACTGAAGCTTTCTTT
-	-	TRBV7-8	TRBJ2-7	CASSLGGRSSYEQYF	TGTGCCAGCAGCTTAGGAGGCAGAAGCTCCTACGAGCAGTACTTC
-	-	TRBV15	TRBJ1-6	CATSTEGGRNSPLHF	TGTGCCACCAGCACCGAAGGAGGCAGGAATTCACCCCTCCACTTT
TRBD2	-	TRBV29-1	TRBJ2-5	CSVECSGGKETQYF	TGCAGCGTTGAATGTAGCGGGGGAAAAGAGACCCAGTACTTC
-	-	TRBV9	TRBJ2-3	CASSVGHVRAATDTQYF	TGTGCCAGCAGCGTAGGCCACGTGAGGGCCGCCACAGATACGCAGTATTTT
-	-	TRBV7-9	TRBJ2-3	CASSLGQSSEDTQYF	TGTGCCAGCAGCTTAGGGCAGTCCTCAGAAGATACGCAGTATTTT
TRBD1	-	TRBV19	TRBJ2-5	CASSALTGAVGETQYF	TGTGCCAGTAGTGCCCTGACAGGGGCGGTTGGTGAGACCCAGTACTTC
-	-	TRBV10-3	TRBJ1-1	CAISRKTANMNTEAFF	TGTGCCATCAGCCGGAAAACAGCTAATATGAACACTGAAGCTTTCTTT
-	-	TRBV5-1	TRBJ1-3	CASSFGGASGNTIYF	TGCGCCAGCAGCTTTGGGGGCGCGTCTGGAAACACCATATATTTT
TRBD1	-	TRBV5-1	TRBJ1-6	CASRGQGNSPLHF	TGCGCCAGCCGGGGACAGGGAAATTCACCCCTCCACTTT
-	-	TRBV7-9	TRBJ2-5	CASSSRQGRETQYF	TGTGCCAGCAGCAGCCGCCAGGGTCGAGAGACCCAGTACTTC
TRBD1	-	TRBV11-2	TRBJ1-1	CASSSRTGGRRAEAFF	TGTGCCAGCAGCTCTCGGACAGGGGGCCGAAGGGCTGAAGCTTTCTTT
-	-	TRBV27	TRBJ1-5	CASGRSQGNQPQHF	TGTGCCAGTGGGCGTTCTCAGGGTAATCAGCCCCAGCATTTT
-	-	TRBV18	TRBJ1-3	CASSPSPNRISGNTIYF	TGTGCCAGCTCACCAAGTCCGAACAGGATCTCTGGAAACACCATATATTTT
TRBD1	-	TRBV2	TRBJ2-2	CASIGTAPSGELFF	TGTGCCAGTATCGGGACAGCACCCTCCGGGGAGCTGTTTTTT
TRBD1	-	TRBV6-5	TRBJ1-4	CASSYQGQTNEKLFF	TGTGCCAGCAGTTACCAGGGACAGACGAATGAAAAACTGTTTTTT
-	-	TRBV7-8	TRBJ1-2	CASSRNGPTDFYGYTF	TGTGCCAGCAGCCGCAATGGTCCGACAGACTTCTATGGCTACACCTTC
-	-	TRBV4-1	TRBJ2-3	CASSQEASPSTDTQYF	TGCGCCAGCAGCCAAGAAGCGAGCCCTAGCACAGATACGCAGTATTTT
-	-	TRBV6-1	TRBJ1-3	CASSAGVWTGNTIYF	TGTGCCAGCAGCGCAGGGGTTTGGACTGGAAACACCATATATTTT
TRBD1	-	TRBV7-7	TRBJ2-5	CASSLSGQRGETQYF	TGTGCCAGCAGCTTATCGGGACAGAGGGGAGAGACCCAGTACTTC
TRBD2	-	TRBV19	TRBJ2-1	CASSIGGNEQFF	TGTGCCAGTAGTATCGGGGGGAATGAGCAGTTCTTC
-	-	TRBV4-2	TRBJ1-1	CASSQAVSSENTEAFF	TGTGCCAGCAGCCAAGCAGTTTCCTCAGAGAACACTGAAGCTTTCTTT
-	-	TRBV18	TRBJ1-2	CASSPGAVANYGYTF	TGTGCCAGCTCACCCGGAGCAGTAGCAAACTATGGCTACACCTTC
-	-	TRBV21-1	TRBJ1-1	CASTLQGDTEAFF	TGTGCCAGCACTCTACAGGGGGACACTGAAGCTTTCTTT
TRBD2	-	TRBV5-4	TRBJ2-7	CASTWGGLNEQYF	TGTGCCAGCACCTGGGGGGGTCTAAACGAGCAGTACTTC
TRBD2	-	TRBV5-6	TRBJ2-1	CASSFGGGSYNEQFF	TGTGCCAGCAGCTTCGGGGGGGGGTCCTACAATGAGCAGTTCTTC
TRBD1	-	TRBV19	TRBJ1-5	CASSSLDRGSNQPQHF	TGTGCCAGTAGTTCACTAGACAGGGGAAGCAATCAGCCCCAGCATTTT
-	-	TRBV12-5	TRBJ1-4	CASGLLPLAKTPSIRGEKLFF	TGTGCTAGTGGTTTGTTACCTTTAGCCAAAACGCCATCGATACGGGGTGAAAAACTGTTTTTT
TRBD2	-	TRBV10-1	TRBJ2-2	CASSESGTPQDGELFF	TGCGCCAGCAGTGAAAGCGGGACCCCCCAGGACGGGGAGCTGTTTTTT
TRBD2	-	TRBV4-1	TRBJ2-3	CASSQGLVRQSTDTQYF	TGCGCCAGCAGCCAGGGACTAGTCAGGCAAAGCACAGATACGCAGTATTTT
-	-	TRBV5-1	TRBJ2-7	CASSLVGRLGVAEQYF	TGCGCCAGCAGCTTGGTGGGCAGGTTGGGTGTTGCCGAGCAGTACTTC